The clone carrying this T cell receptor beta chain was recorded many times. Its antigen is not known. This sample was taken from a study of T cell repertoires in cytomegalovirus infection. Study-level information: Indications of both CMV infection and matching HLA type were provided by public TCR beta signatures.

TCRdb used MiXCR to reprocess the reads, holding one entry per CDR3 protein. Of about 310,000 distinct CDR3 sequences listed, just under 25% were seen once; the top ten hold 13%. Findings and limits, study-wide: Dominating the ex vivo response were TCR beta clonotypes that were CMV-specific and HLA-C-restricted. Identification of carriers of CMV plus the relevant HLA was achieved through cumulative public TCR beta family frequency.

The sequencing used cultured PBMCs, collected from culture after CMV antigen stimulation. This receptor was identified in a human donor in good health (CMV status not recorded). Some clones in this sample may be carry-over from other donors' samples.

The CDR3 DNA sequence: TGTGCCAGCAGCTTAGTCGCAGGGGGTAGGAGCTACACCTTC. Its translation is CASSLVAGGRSYTF. The V and J genes are TRBV7-2 and TRBJ1-2; 7 bases are shared with TRBD1. CDR1 SGHTA and CDR2 FQGNSA come from the germline V gene. CDR3 length: 14 amino acids. Trimming removed 1 base from V and 9 bases from J; junction bases left unmatched: 8.